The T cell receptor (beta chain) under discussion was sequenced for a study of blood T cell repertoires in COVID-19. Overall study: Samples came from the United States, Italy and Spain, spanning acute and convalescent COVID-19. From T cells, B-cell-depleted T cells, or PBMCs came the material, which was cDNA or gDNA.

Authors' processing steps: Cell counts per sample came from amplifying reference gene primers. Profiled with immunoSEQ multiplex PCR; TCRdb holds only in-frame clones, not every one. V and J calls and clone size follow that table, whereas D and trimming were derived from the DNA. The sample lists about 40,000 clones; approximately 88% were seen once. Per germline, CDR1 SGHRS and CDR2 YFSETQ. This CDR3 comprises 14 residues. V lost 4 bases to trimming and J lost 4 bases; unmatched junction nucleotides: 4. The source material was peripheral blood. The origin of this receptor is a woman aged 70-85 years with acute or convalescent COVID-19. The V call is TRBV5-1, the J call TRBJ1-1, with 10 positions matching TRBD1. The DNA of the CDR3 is TGCGCCAGCAGCCCCGGACAGGGGGGCACTGAAGCTTTCTTT. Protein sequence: CASSPGQGGTEAFF.